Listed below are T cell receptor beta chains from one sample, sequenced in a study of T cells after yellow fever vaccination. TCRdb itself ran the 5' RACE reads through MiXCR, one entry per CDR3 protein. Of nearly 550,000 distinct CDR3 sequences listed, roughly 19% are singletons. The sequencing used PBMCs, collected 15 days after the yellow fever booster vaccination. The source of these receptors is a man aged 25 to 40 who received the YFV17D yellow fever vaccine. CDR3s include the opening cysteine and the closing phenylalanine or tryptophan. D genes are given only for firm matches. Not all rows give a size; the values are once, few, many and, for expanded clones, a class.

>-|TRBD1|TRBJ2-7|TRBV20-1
CSTGQGDHEQYF
TGCAGTACGGGACAGGGTGACCACGAGCAGTACTTC
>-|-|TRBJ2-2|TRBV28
CASSHAGELFF
TGTGCCAGCAGCCATGCCGGGGAGCTGTTTTTT
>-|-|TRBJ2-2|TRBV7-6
CASSLEVGNTGELFF
TGTGCCAGCAGCTTAGAAGTGGGGAACACCGGGGAGCTGTTTTTT
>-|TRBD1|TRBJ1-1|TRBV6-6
CASGDRGNTEAFF
TGTGCCAGTGGGGACAGGGGGAACACTGAAGCTTTCTTT
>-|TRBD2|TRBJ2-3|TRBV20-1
CSASRVEVAGRSTDTQYF
TGCAGTGCCTCTAGGGTCGAAGTAGCGGGACGAAGCACAGATACGCAGTATTTT
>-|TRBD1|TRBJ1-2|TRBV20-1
CSAEAGTGGTYGYTF
TGCAGTGCTGAAGCCGGGACAGGGGGCACCTATGGCTACACCTTC
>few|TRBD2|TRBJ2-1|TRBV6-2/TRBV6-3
CASTLAGAKRLSSYNEQFF
TGTGCCAGCACACTAGCGGGAGCCAAACGTTTGAGCTCCTACAATGAGCAGTTCTTC
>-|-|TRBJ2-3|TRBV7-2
CASSFMREDTQYF
TGTGCCAGCAGCTTTATGCGGGAAGATACGCAGTATTTT
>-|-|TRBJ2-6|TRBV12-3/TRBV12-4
CASSLHSSGANVLTF
TGTGCCAGCAGTTTACATAGCTCTGGGGCCAACGTCCTGACTTTC
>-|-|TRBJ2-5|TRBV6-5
CASSYYTLLQETQYF
TGTGCCAGCAGTTACTATACCCTCCTACAAGAGACCCAGTACTTC
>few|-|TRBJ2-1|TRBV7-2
CATSEGVSGEQFF
TGTGCCACCTCTGAGGGAGTGTCCGGTGAGCAGTTCTTC
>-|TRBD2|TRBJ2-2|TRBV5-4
CASSSGGLGTGELFF
TGTGCCAGCAGCTCGGGAGGGCTGGGCACCGGGGAGCTGTTTTTT
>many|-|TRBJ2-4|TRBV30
CAWRDRGLAKNIQYF
TGTGCCTGGAGGGACCGCGGGCTCGCCAAAAACATTCAGTACTTC
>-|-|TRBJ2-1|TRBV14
CASSQDGGVSNNEQFF
TGTGCCAGCAGCCAAGATGGCGGGGTTTCGAACAATGAGCAGTTCTTC
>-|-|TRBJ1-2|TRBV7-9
CASSLLDLYGYTF
TGTGCCAGCAGCTTATTAGACCTCTATGGCTACACCTTC
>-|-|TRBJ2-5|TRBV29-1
CSGGRGQETQYF
TGCAGCGGGGGAAGGGGGCAAGAGACCCAGTACTTC
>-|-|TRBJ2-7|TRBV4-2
CASSRDSNYEQYF
TGTGCCAGCAGCCGGGACTCCAACTACGAGCAGTACTTC
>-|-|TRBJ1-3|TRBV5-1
CASSLDGRNTIYF
TGCGCCAGCAGCTTGGACGGCCGAAACACCATATATTTT
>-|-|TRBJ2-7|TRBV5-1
CASTPGTLAYEQYF
TGCGCCAGTACTCCCGGGACCCTGGCCTACGAGCAGTACTTC
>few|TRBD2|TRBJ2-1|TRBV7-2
CASSYGLAEGHEQFF
TGTGCCAGCAGCTACGGACTAGCGGAGGGCCATGAGCAGTTCTTC
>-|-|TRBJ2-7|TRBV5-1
CASSGPYEQYF
TGCGCCAGCAGCGGTCCTTACGAGCAGTACTTC
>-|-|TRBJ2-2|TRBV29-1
CSTGGNTGELFF
TGCAGTACTGGGGGTAACACCGGGGAGCTGTTTTTT
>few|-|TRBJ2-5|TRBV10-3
CAISPTGTRETQYF
TGTGCCATCAGCCCAACAGGGACGCGAGAGACCCAGTACTTC
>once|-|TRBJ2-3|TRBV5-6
CASSLLSAITDTQYF
TGTGCCAGCAGCTTGTTGTCTGCAATCACAGATACGCAGTATTTT
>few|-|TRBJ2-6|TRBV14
CASSQGANVLTF
TGTGCCAGCAGCCAAGGGGCCAACGTCCTGACTTTC
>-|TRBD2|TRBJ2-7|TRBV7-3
CASSLSGARLAATTYEQYF
TGTGCCAGCAGCTTATCTGGGGCTCGGCTAGCGGCTACGACCTACGAGCAGTACTTC
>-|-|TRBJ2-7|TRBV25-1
CASSLRGYRDEQYF
TGTGCCAGCAGTCTAAGGGGGTATCGGGACGAGCAGTACTTC
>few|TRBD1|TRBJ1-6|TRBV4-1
CASSQESGQGYSPLHF
TGCGCCAGCAGCCAAGAATCTGGACAGGGATACTCACCCCTCCACTTT
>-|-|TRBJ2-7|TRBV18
CASSPGLSGYEQYF
TGTGCCAGCTCACCCGGACTGAGCGGCTACGAGCAGTACTTC
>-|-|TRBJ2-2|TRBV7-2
CASGTRANTGELFF
TGTGCCAGCGGAACGAGAGCGAACACCGGGGAGCTGTTTTTT
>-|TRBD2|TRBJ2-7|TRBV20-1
CSATYNAGGGYEQYF
TGCAGTGCTACATATAATGCGGGAGGTGGCTACGAGCAGTACTTC
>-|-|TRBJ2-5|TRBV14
CASSPTPGLVETQYF
TGTGCCAGCAGCCCAACCCCGGGGTTGGTGGAGACCCAGTACTTC
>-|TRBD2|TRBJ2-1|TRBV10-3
CAISVKGLAAYNEQFF
TGTGCCATCAGTGTAAAGGGACTAGCGGCCTACAATGAGCAGTTCTTC
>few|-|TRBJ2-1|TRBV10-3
CAISEGTSYNEQFF
TGTGCCATCAGTGAAGGAACCTCCTACAATGAGCAGTTCTTC
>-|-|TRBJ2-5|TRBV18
CASSTLTAETQYF
TGTGCCAGCTCTACCCTTACGGCGGAGACCCAGTACTTC
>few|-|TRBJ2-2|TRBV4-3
CASSQDLSRANTGELFF
TGCGCCAGCAGCCAAGATCTCTCGAGGGCCAACACCGGGGAGCTGTTTTTT
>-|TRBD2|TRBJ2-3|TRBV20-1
CSAHRDYLTDTQYF
TGCAGTGCTCACCGGGACTATCTAACAGATACGCAGTATTTT
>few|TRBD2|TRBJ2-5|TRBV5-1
CASSPQAIAGGLETQYF
TGCGCCAGCAGCCCGCAAGCTATAGCGGGAGGATTGGAGACCCAGTACTTC
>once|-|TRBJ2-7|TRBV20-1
CSAPGRGGSYEPYF
TGCAGTGCCCCTGGGCGAGGGGGGAGCTACGAGCCGTACTTC
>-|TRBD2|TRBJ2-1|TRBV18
CASSPPTSGSYNEQFF
TGTGCCAGCAGCCCCCCTACTAGCGGGAGTTACAATGAGCAGTTCTTC
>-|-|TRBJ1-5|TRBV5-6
CASSFFTTDSNQPQHF
TGTGCCAGCAGCTTTTTCACAACTGATAGCAATCAGCCCCAGCATTTT